The rows below give T cell receptor beta chains drawn from one sample of a study of CD8+ T cells in alopecia areata. Clones were read by immunoSEQ multiplex PCR, and TCRdb kept only the in-frame ones, dropping some. Of 90,000 to 100,000 clones detected, about 40% appear once; the ten largest clones hold approximately 1.4%. Sample: CD4+ T cells sorted from blood. These TCRs come from a human donor with alopecia areata. The CDR3 runs from the conserved cysteine through the conserved F or W. A D gene is named only where the DNA matches it firmly. Size values are once, few and many counts, or a class for expanded clones, and some rows have none.

J gene	D gene	CDR3 length	clone size	V gene	CDR3 protein	CDR3 DNA
TRBJ1-5	TRBD1	12	few	TRBV29-1	CSAGTGNQPQHF	TGCAGCGCCGGGACAGGGAATCAGCCCCAGCATTTT
TRBJ1-5	-	13	-	TRBV30	CAFQTGGNQPQHF	TGTGCCTTCCAAACGGGGGGCAATCAGCCCCAGCATTTT
TRBJ1-6	-	14	-	TRBV30	CAWSVRNSDSPLHF	TGTGCCTGGAGTGTACGGAACAGCGATTCACCCCTCCACTTT
TRBJ2-3	TRBD1	16	few	TRBV23-1	CASSQSDRGSTDTQYF	TGCGCCAGCAGTCAATCGGACAGGGGTAGCACAGATACGCAGTATTTT
TRBJ1-1	-	15	-	TRBV27	CASSFRGGRNTEAFF	TGTGCCAGCAGTTTTCGGGGGGGAAGGAACACTGAAGCTTTCTTT
TRBJ2-1	TRBD1	15	few	TRBV15	CATSRGETGFDEQFF	TGTGCCACCAGCAGAGGCGAGACAGGGTTCGATGAGCAGTTCTTC
TRBJ2-3	-	14	few	TRBV7-9	CASSFSTSTDTQYF	TGTGCCAGCAGCTTTTCCACAAGCACAGATACGCAGTATTTT
TRBJ1-4	-	11	-	TRBV29-1	CSVDFREKLFF	TGCAGCGTTGATTTTCGGGAAAAACTGTTTTTT
TRBJ2-7	-	14	-	TRBV5-6	CASSLVATAYEQYF	TGTGCCAGCAGCTTGGTGGCGACAGCTTACGAGCAGTACTTC
TRBJ2-1	-	15	-	TRBV18	CASSPPLQGPNEQFF	TGTGCCAGCTCACCCCCTCTACAGGGACCCAATGAGCAGTTCTTC
TRBJ1-1	-	13	many	TRBV28	CASSLIANLEAFF	TGTGCCAGCAGTTTGATAGCCAACCTTGAAGCTTTCTTT
TRBJ1-1	TRBD1	14	-	TRBV7-2	CASSPQGAGTEAFF	TGTGCCAGCAGCCCGCAGGGGGCCGGCACTGAAGCTTTCTTT
TRBJ2-1	-	15	-	TRBV9	CASSVRDISYNEQFF	TGTGCCAGCAGCGTCCGGGACATCTCCTACAATGAGCAGTTCTTC
TRBJ1-5	TRBD1	16	-	TRBV18	CASSRTGSEGNQPQHF	TGTGCCAGCTCACGGACAGGGTCTGAGGGCAATCAGCCCCAGCATTTT
TRBJ2-5	TRBD2	16	-	TRBV5-1	CASSLARGGPQETQYF	TGCGCCAGCAGCTTGGCGCGGGGGGGCCCCCAAGAGACCCAGTACTTC
TRBJ2-1	-	14	few	TRBV28	CASSFPQEEGEQFF	TGTGCCAGCAGTTTCCCCCAGGAGGAAGGTGAGCAGTTCTTC
TRBJ2-1	-	15	few	TRBV28	CASSLLDRDPNEQFF	TGTGCCAGCAGTCTCCTGGACAGAGACCCCAATGAGCAGTTCTTC
TRBJ1-1	-	11	-	TRBV30	CAWSQDRTGFF	TGTGCCTGGAGTCAAGACAGGACCGGTTTCTTT
TRBJ2-1	TRBD2	15	few	TRBV2	CASSDEAGVVNEQFF	TGTGCCAGCAGTGATGAAGCGGGAGTCGTTAATGAGCAGTTCTTC
TRBJ2-4	-	18	few	TRBV30	CAWTPGGRGEVAKNIQYF	TGTGCCTGGACCCCTGGGGGAAGAGGGGAGGTGGCCAAAAACATTCAGTACTTC
TRBJ1-5	TRBD1	13	-	TRBV19	CASSDRGGQPQHF	TGTGCCAGTAGTGACAGGGGGGGGCAGCCCCAGCATTTT
TRBJ2-7	TRBD1	16	once	TRBV5-4	CASSLERDRGRNEQYF	TGTGCCAGCAGCTTGGAGCGGGACAGGGGGCGAAACGAGCAGTACTTC
TRBJ2-5	-	11	once	TRBV13	CASSLSETQYF	TGTGCCAGCAGCTTGTCGGAGACCCAGTACTTC
TRBJ2-1	-	12	-	TRBV5-1	CASSQTENEQFF	TGCGCCAGCAGCCAGACGGAGAATGAGCAGTTCTTC
TRBJ2-3	TRBD1	16	-	TRBV7-9	CASSLEGQGWRNTQYF	TGTGCCAGCAGCTTAGAGGGACAGGGTTGGAGGAATACGCAGTATTTT
TRBJ1-1	-	12	-	TRBV18	CASSQGATEAFF	TGTGCCAGCTCACAAGGGGCCACTGAAGCTTTCTTT
TRBJ2-7	-	14	few	TRBV5-6	CASSQGLGHYEQYF	TGTGCCAGCAGCCAGGGGCTCGGGCACTACGAGCAGTACTTC
TRBJ2-5	TRBD2	16	-	TRBV7-3	CASSPRTRAEQETQYF	TGTGCCAGCAGCCCAAGGACTAGGGCCGAACAAGAGACCCAGTACTTC
TRBJ2-5	-	11	-	TRBV30	CARGVGETQYF	TGTGCCAGGGGGGTTGGAGAGACCCAGTACTTC
TRBJ2-6	-	12	-	TRBV2	CAGQSGANVLTF	TGTGCCGGTCAATCTGGGGCCAACGTCCTGACTTTC
TRBJ2-3	TRBD2	16	-	TRBV27	CEKGLESGWGTDTQYF	TGTGAAAAAGGACTAGAAAGTGGCTGGGGCACAGATACGCAGTATTTT
TRBJ1-1	-	16	-	TRBV4-1	CASSQEVGGVNTEAFF	TGCGCCAGCAGCCAAGAAGTGGGGGGCGTGAACACTGAAGCTTTCTTT
TRBJ2-5	TRBD1	14	-	TRBV5-4	CASSFPGQQETQYF	TGTGCCAGCAGCTTTCCGGGACAGCAAGAGACCCAGTACTTC
TRBJ2-2	-	16	-	TRBV5-1	CASSLNRGRGTGELFF	TGCGCCAGCAGCTTGAATCGGGGGCGCGGGACCGGGGAGCTGTTTTTT
TRBJ2-3	TRBD2	17	-	TRBV4-3	CASSRASGGSSTDTQYF	TGCGCCAGCAGCCGAGCTAGCGGGGGGTCTAGCACAGATACGCAGTATTTT
TRBJ2-3	TRBD1	15	-	TRBV4-1	CASSQGQGRADTQYF	TGCGCCAGCAGCCAAGGACAGGGGCGAGCAGATACGCAGTATTTT
TRBJ2-2	-	15	few	TRBV5-3	CARSFRRGQGGELFF	TGTGCCAGAAGCTTCCGACGGGGGCAAGGCGGGGAGCTGTTTTTT
TRBJ2-1	TRBD2	18	-	TRBV5-4	CASSLGAGAVSSYNEQFF	TGTGCCAGCAGCTTGGGGGCGGGAGCCGTGAGCTCCTACAATGAGCAGTTCTTC
TRBJ2-3	TRBD1	15	-	TRBV7-7	CASSSGQGYTDTQYF	TGTGCTAGCAGCTCGGGACAGGGATACACAGATACGCAGTATTTT
TRBJ2-1	TRBD2	16	-	TRBV9	CASSGGLAGVNNEQFF	TGTGCCAGCAGCGGGGGTCTCGCGGGAGTGAACAATGAGCAGTTCTTC
TRBJ2-5	TRBD1	14	-	TRBV28	CASSRQGEGETQYF	TGTGCCAGCAGCCGACAGGGAGAGGGAGAGACCCAGTACTTC
TRBJ1-5	-	13	-	TRBV7-6	CASSLTRNQPQHF	TGTGCCAGCAGCTTAACCAGAAATCAGCCCCAGCATTTT
TRBJ2-2	-	14	-	TRBV18	CASSPGANTGELFF	TGTGCCAGCTCACCGGGGGCGAACACCGGGGAGCTGTTTTTT
TRBJ1-2	-	14	-	TRBV6-1	CASSEAGGVYGYTF	TGTGCCAGCAGTGAAGCTGGAGGGGTCTATGGCTACACCTTC
TRBJ2-5	TRBD2	15	few	TRBV4-2	CASSRRLAGQETQYF	TGTGCCAGCAGCCGCAGACTAGCGGGACAAGAGACCCAGTACTTC
TRBJ2-2	TRBD1	14	-	TRBV7-3	CASSADRGPGELFF	TGTGCCAGCAGCGCCGACAGGGGTCCCGGGGAGCTGTTTTTT
TRBJ2-6	-	15	few	TRBV18	CASSPQGTGANVLTF	TGTGCCAGCTCACCACAGGGAACAGGGGCCAACGTCCTGACTTTC
TRBJ2-5	-	13	-	TRBV30	CAWSVGQQETQYF	TGTGCCTGGAGTGTAGGTCAGCAAGAGACCCAGTACTTC
TRBJ2-3	-	14	few	TRBV11-2	CASSFGRRADTQYF	TGTGCCAGCAGCTTTGGCCGACGGGCAGATACGCAGTATTTT
TRBJ2-7	TRBD1	13	-	TRBV5-1	CASSLGTEYEQYF	TGCGCCAGCAGCTTAGGGACAGAGTACGAGCAGTACTTC
TRBJ2-7	-	16	-	TRBV21-1	CASRSGLMNTPYEQYF	TGTGCCAGCAGATCGGGACTCATGAATACCCCCTACGAGCAGTACTTC
TRBJ2-1	TRBD1	16	many	TRBV7-2	CASRSRTGQSYNEQFF	TGTGCCAGCAGATCACGTACGGGACAGAGTTACAATGAGCAGTTCTTC
TRBJ1-5	-	15	-	TRBV2	CASSRQFHSNQPQHF	TGTGCCAGCAGTCGACAGTTTCATAGCAATCAGCCCCAGCATTTT
TRBJ2-1	-	13	few	TRBV28	CASSWASRGEQFF	TGTGCCAGCAGTTGGGCCAGTAGGGGTGAGCAGTTCTTC
TRBJ2-5	TRBD2	16	few	TRBV30	CAWTQVKRGGLETQYF	TGTGCCTGGACTCAAGTAAAGCGGGGGGGCTTGGAGACCCAGTACTTC
TRBJ2-1	TRBD2	16	few	TRBV7-2	CASSPQLLAGDIEQFF	TGTGCCAGCAGCCCACAACTACTAGCGGGAGATATCGAGCAGTTCTTC
TRBJ1-2	-	14	-	TRBV27	CASSSRASIYGYTF	TGTGCCAGCAGTTCCAGGGCCAGCATCTATGGCTACACCTTC
TRBJ2-2	-	15	-	TRBV29-1	CSVLTSFGLAGELFF	TGCAGCGTTTTGACTAGTTTTGGTCTAGCCGGGGAGCTGTTTTTT
TRBJ1-5	TRBD1	13	-	TRBV30	CAWNGQGDQPQHF	TGTGCCTGGAACGGACAGGGCGATCAGCCCCAGCATTTT
TRBJ1-2	TRBD1	17	-	TRBV4-3	CASSQAAGQALFYGYTF	TGCGCCAGCAGCCAAGCGGCGGGACAGGCTTTATTCTATGGCTACACCTTC